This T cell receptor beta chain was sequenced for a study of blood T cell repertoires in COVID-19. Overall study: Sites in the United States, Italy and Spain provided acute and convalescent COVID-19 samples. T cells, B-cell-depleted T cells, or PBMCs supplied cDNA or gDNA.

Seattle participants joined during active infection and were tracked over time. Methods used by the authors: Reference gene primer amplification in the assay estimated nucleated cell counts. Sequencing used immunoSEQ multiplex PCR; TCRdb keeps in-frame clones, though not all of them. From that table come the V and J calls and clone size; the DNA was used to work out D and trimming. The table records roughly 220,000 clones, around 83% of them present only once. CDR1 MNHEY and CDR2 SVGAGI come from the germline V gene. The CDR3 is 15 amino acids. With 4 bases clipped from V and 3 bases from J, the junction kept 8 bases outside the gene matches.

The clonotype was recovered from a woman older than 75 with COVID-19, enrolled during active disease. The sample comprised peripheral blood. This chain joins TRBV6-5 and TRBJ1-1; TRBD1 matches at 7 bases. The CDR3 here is CASSSQSGGDTEAFF. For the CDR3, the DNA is TGTGCCAGCAGTTCTCAATCAGGGGGTGACACTGAAGCTTTCTTT.